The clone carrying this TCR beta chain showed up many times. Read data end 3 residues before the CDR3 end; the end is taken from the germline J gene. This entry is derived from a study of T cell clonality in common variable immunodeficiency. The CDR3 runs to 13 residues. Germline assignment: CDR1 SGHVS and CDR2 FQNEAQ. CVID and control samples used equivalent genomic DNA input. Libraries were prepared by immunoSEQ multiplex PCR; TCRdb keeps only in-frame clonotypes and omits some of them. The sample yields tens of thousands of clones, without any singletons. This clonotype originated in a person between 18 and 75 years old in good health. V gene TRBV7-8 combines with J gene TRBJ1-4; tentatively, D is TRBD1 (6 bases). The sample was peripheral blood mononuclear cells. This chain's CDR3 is CASSLSPGHKLFF. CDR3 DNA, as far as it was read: TGTGCCAGCAGCTTATCCCCGGGACACAAA.